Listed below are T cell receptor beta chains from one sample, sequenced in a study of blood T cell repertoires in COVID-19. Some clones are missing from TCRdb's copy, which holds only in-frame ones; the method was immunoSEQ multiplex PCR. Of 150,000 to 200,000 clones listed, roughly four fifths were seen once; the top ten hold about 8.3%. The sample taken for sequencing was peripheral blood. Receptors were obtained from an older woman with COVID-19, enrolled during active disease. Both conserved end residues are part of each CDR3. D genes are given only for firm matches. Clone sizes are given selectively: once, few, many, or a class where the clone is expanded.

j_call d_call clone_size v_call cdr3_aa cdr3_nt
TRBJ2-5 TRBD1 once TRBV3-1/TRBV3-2 CASSPDRETQYF TGTGCCAGCAGTCCGGACAGGGAGACCCAGTACTTC
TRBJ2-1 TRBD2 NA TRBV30 CAWREGGLAVYNEQFF TGTGCCTGGAGGGAGGGGGGACTAGCGGTCTACAATGAGCAGTTCTTC
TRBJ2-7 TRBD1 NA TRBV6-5 CASSYSNRGTGEQYF TGTGCCAGCAGTTACTCGAACAGGGGGACGGGGGAGCAGTACTTC
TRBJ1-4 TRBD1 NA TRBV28 CASSLSPTGVNEKLFF TGTGCCAGCAGTTTATCCCCGACAGGGGTCAATGAAAAACTGTTTTTT
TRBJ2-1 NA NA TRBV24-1 CATSDLIPDEQFF TGTGCCACCAGTGATTTGATCCCCGATGAGCAGTTCTTC
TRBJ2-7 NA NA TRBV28 CASSQGYEQYF TGTGCCAGCAGTCAGGGATACGAGCAGTACTTC
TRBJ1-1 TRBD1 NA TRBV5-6 CASQTTGVTEAFF TGTGCCAGCCAAACGACAGGGGTGACTGAAGCTTTCTTT
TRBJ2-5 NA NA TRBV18 CASSPLQYQETQYF TGTGCCAGCTCCCCCCTGCAGTACCAAGAGACCCAGTACTTC
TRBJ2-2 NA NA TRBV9 CASSGASGAYTGELFF TGTGCCAGCAGCGGCGCCTCGGGAGCGTACACCGGGGAGCTGTTTTTT
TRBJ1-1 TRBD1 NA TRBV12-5 CASGYSGGLNTEAFF TGTGCTAGTGGTTACTCAGGGGGTTTGAACACTGAAGCTTTCTTT
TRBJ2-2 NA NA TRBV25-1 CASSLLGANTGELFF TGTGCCAGCAGTTTGCTCGGGGCGAACACCGGGGAGCTGTTTTTT
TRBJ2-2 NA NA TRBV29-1 CSVRQGNTGELFF TGCAGCGTGAGGCAGGGAAACACCGGGGAGCTGTTTTTT
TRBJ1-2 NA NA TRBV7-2 CASSLYGGEDGYTF TGTGCCAGCAGCTTATATGGGGGCGAAGATGGCTACACCTTC
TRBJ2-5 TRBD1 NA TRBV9 CASSVNFGTGQETQYF TGTGCCAGCAGCGTAAATTTTGGGACAGGACAAGAGACCCAGTACTTC
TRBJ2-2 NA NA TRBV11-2 CASSPSRERTGELFF TGTGCCAGCAGTCCCTCTAGGGAGCGCACCGGGGAGCTGTTTTTT
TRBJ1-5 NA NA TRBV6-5 CASSPIPNQPQHF TGTGCCAGCAGCCCCATCCCCAATCAGCCCCAGCATTTT
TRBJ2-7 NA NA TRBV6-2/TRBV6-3 CASSYSGASFYEQYF TGTGCCAGCAGTTACTCAGGGGCCAGTTTCTACGAGCAGTACTTC
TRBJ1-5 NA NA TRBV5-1 CASSKTVDPAYSNQPQHF TGCGCCAGCAGCAAGACAGTCGACCCTGCTTATAGCAATCAGCCCCAGCATTTT
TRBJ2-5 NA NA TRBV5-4 CASSRQETQYF TGTGCCAGCAGCCGCCAAGAGACCCAGTACTTC
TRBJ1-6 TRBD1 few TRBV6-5 CASSKTGYGNSPLHF TGTGCCAGCAGTAAGACAGGGTACGGAAATTCACCCCTCCACTTT
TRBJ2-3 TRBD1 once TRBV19 CASTLRQGFTDTQYF TGTGCCAGTACCCTACGACAGGGGTTCACAGATACGCAGTATTTT
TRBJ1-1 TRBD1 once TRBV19 CASSIWGQLNTEAFF TGTGCCAGTAGTATCTGGGGACAGTTGAACACTGAAGCTTTCTTT
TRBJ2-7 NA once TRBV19 CAVEGVQGHEQYF TGTGCCGTAGAGGGGGTACAGGGCCACGAGCAGTACTTC
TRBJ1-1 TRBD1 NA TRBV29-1 CSTTGQGGVGAFF TGCAGCACTACGGGACAGGGGGGCGTCGGAGCTTTCTTT
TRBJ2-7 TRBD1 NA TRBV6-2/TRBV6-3 CASSYEVRGHEQYF TGTGCCAGCAGTTACGAGGTCAGGGGGCACGAGCAGTACTTC
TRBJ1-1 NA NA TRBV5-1 CASSSDSLAEAFF TGCGCCAGCAGCTCTGACTCCCTGGCTGAAGCTTTCTTT
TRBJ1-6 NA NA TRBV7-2 CASSLVLNSPLHF TGTGCCAGCAGCTTAGTCCTCAATTCACCCCTCCACTTT
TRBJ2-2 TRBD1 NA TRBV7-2 CASSLLGPGTVNTGELFF TGTGCCAGCAGCTTACTGGGCCCCGGGACAGTAAACACCGGGGAGCTGTTTTTT
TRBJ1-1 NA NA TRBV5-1 CASRLSEDTEAFF TGCGCCAGCCGTCTTTCTGAGGACACTGAAGCTTTCTTT
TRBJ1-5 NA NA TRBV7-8 CASSPNRRGGHTNQPQHF TGTGCCAGCAGCCCGAATCGACGGGGGGGACATACCAATCAGCCCCAGCATTTT
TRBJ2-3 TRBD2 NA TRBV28 CASSPWTSGRTTDTQYF TGTGCCAGCAGTCCGTGGACTAGCGGGAGGACAACAGATACGCAGTATTTT
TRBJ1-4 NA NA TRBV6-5 CASSYYTGRDEKLFF TGTGCCAGCAGTTATTACACAGGGCGAGATGAAAAACTGTTTTTT
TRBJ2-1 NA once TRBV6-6 CASSYPQGNEQFF TGTGCCAGCAGTTACCCCCAGGGCAATGAGCAGTTCTTC
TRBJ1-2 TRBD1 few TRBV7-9 CASSIGQGFNYGYTF TGTGCCAGCAGCATCGGACAGGGCTTCAACTATGGCTACACCTTC
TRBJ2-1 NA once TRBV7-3 CASSSRGDNEQFF TGTGCCAGCAGCTCGCGAGGTGACAATGAGCAGTTCTTC
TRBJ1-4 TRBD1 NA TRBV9 CASSDTGAEKLFF TGTGCCAGCAGCGACACAGGGGCTGAAAAACTGTTTTTT
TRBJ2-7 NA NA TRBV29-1 CSVENRQLGSGEQYF TGCAGCGTCGAAAACAGACAGCTCGGATCGGGCGAGCAGTACTTC
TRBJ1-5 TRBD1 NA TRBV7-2 CASSWDRYQPQHF TGTGCCAGCAGCTGGGACAGATATCAGCCCCAGCATTTT
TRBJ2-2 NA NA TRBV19 CASSRLETGELFF TGTGCCAGTAGTAGGCTAGAAACCGGGGAGCTGTTTTTT
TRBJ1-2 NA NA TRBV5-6 CASSLGQGRRYGYTF TGTGCCAGCAGCTTAGGGCAGGGTAGGCGCTATGGCTACACCTTC
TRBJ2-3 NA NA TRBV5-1 CASSLQTQSTDTQYF TGCGCCAGCAGCCTCCAAACGCAGTCCACAGATACGCAGTATTTT
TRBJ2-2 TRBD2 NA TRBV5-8 CASRFRTSGRNEGTGELFF TGTGCCAGCAGGTTCAGGACTAGCGGGAGAAATGAGGGCACCGGGGAGCTGTTTTTT
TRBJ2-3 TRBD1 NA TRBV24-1 CATSVHRGQIDTQYF TGTGCCACCAGTGTTCACAGGGGGCAAATAGATACGCAGTATTTT
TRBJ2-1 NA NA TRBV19 CASSDWPGVNEQFF TGTGCCAGTAGTGATTGGCCCGGGGTCAATGAGCAGTTCTTC
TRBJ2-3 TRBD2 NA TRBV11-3 CASSLTSGNTDTQYF TGTGCCAGCAGCTTAACTAGCGGCAACACAGATACGCAGTATTTT
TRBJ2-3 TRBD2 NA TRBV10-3 CAISEVASGGLTDTQYF TGTGCCATCAGTGAGGTGGCTAGCGGAGGACTCACAGATACGCAGTATTTT
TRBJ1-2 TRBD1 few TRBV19 CARDRRKLNYGYTF TGTGCCAGGGACAGGCGGAAGCTGAACTATGGCTACACCTTC
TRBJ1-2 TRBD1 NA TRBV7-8 CASSLEPGQGAPNYGYTF TGTGCCAGCAGCCTAGAACCGGGACAGGGGGCTCCAAATTATGGCTACACCTTC
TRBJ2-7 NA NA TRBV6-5 CASSLPGSYEQYF TGTGCCAGCAGTCTACCGGGATCCTACGAGCAGTACTTC
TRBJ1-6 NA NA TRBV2 CASILEGVNSPLHF TGTGCCAGCATCCTCGAGGGGGTTAATTCACCCCTCCACTTT
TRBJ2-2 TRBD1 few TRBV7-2 CASSFGQGARGELFF TGTGCCAGCAGCTTTGGACAGGGGGCTCGAGGGGAGCTGTTTTTT
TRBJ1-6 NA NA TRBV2 CASRVTAYNSPLHF TGTGCCAGCAGAGTGACAGCCTATAATTCACCCCTCCACTTT
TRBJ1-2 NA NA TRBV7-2 CASSLGSIGNYGYTF TGTGCCAGCAGCTTAGGGTCGATCGGGAACTATGGCTACACCTTC
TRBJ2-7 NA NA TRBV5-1 CASSLWPPEEYEQYF TGCGCCAGCAGCTTGTGGCCTCCCGAGGAGTACGAGCAGTACTTC
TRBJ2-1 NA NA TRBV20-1 CSASLPNSYNEQFF TGCAGTGCTAGTCTACCCAACTCCTACAATGAGCAGTTCTTC
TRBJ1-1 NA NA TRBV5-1 CASSLTVNTEAFF TGCGCCAGCAGCTTGACTGTTAACACTGAAGCTTTCTTT
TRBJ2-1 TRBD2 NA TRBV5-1 CASSPILADNSYNEQFF TGCGCCAGCAGCCCTATTCTAGCGGACAACTCCTACAATGAGCAGTTCTTC
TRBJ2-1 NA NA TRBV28 CASSLAANGYNEQFF TGTGCCAGCAGCTTAGCGGCCAACGGATACAATGAGCAGTTCTTC
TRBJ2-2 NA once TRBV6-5 CAGGSTTGELFF TGTGCCGGGGGCAGTACGACCGGGGAGCTGTTTTTT